The clone carrying this T cell receptor beta chain was observed a single time. Its antigen is as yet unknown. Amplification used 60 Vbeta primers and 13 Jbeta primers. Here immunoSEQ multiplex PCR was the method, and the copy in TCRdb shows in-frame clones only, minus some. The sample has under 150,000 clones; 80% are singletons. The CDR3 is 12 amino acids. Germline trimming cut 5 bases from V and 7 bases from J; bases unmatched to any gene: 6. CDR1 is SQVTM and CDR2 is ANQGSEA in the germline V gene. This sample was included in a study of cytomegalovirus exposure and HLA in healthy donors. Broader study findings: In a later analysis, specific HLA alleles were associated with 16,000 or so TCR beta sequences at a 0.05 false discovery rate.

This sequence originates from a man aged 35 to 55 in good health and CMV-seropositive. The source material was PBMCs. The rearrangement joins TRBV29-1 to TRBJ1-1; the match to TRBD1 covers 8 bases. As DNA, the CDR3 is TGCAGCGTTCCCGACAGGGGAAGTGAAGCTTTCTTT. This codes for CSVPDRGSEAFF. The full variable domain, rest sourced from reference TRBV29-1 and TRBJ1-1, is SAVISQKPSRDICQRGTSLTIQCQVDSQVTMMFWYRQQPGQSLTLIATANQGSEATYESGFVIDKFPISRPNLTFSTLTVSNMSPEDSSIYLCSVPDRGSEAFFGQGTRLTVV.